Following are 8 T cell receptor beta chains from one sample sequenced in a study (dated by TCRdb to between 2014 and 2017). The protocol used for the library was 5' RACE. The sample was run on an Illumina MiSeq. TCRdb cleaned the public reads at Q25 with fastp, built clones with MiXCR and kept in-frame beta chains. Rows are unified per CDR3 protein, each entry keeping the most common DNA and genes. The sample records about 54,000 distinct CDR3 sequences, about 15% of which are singletons. 2% to 2.5% of the sample belongs to the ten largest clones. Material: naive CD4+ T cells sorted from blood. Taken with the paper, the label for cell subset or site translates to: naive CD4+ T cells, CD4+CD45RA+CD25-. The receptors come from a female donor with breast cancer.

This clonotype has a handful of counts. The rearrangement links TRBV11-3 to TRBJ2-5; D is perhaps TRBD1 (5 bases). CDR3 length equals 11 residues. Trimming shortened V by 8 bases and J by 4 bases, and 8 bases separated the two germline ends. Germline lookup yields CDR1 SGHNT and CDR2 YENEEA. This chain's CDR3 is CASGAGETQYF. CDR3 nucleotides: TGTGCCAGCGGGGCAGGAGAGACCCAGTACTTC.

This chain uses TRBV5-1 with TRBJ2-5, with 8 bases identical to TRBD1. The CDR3 is 14 residues long. Looked up from germline, CDR1 is SGHRS and CDR2 is YFSETQ. The ends lost 3 bases at V and 4 bases at J; junction bases unmatched: 5. The CDR3 sequence: CASSSDRGTETQYF. In DNA, the CDR3 is TGCGCCAGCAGCTCCGACAGGGGCACAGAGACCCAGTACTTC.

The chain employs TRBV7-9 and TRBJ1-2; no definite D call. CDR1 is SEHNR and CDR2 is FQNEAQ in the germline V gene (reference sequence). The CDR3 consists of 13 residues. V was clipped by 1 base and J by 6 bases, with 9 bases between them. CDR3 nucleotides: TGTGCCAGCAGCTTAGAGGTCTTTAATGGCTACACCTTC. This sequence encodes CASSLEVFNGYTF.

In its sample, this clonotype was seen a few times. J is TRBJ2-1 and V is TRBV7-3, with D possibly being TRBD2 (6 bases). The germline V and J ends were trimmed by 2 bases and 6 bases, with 14 bases remaining between them. This CDR3 has 15 residues. Per germline, CDR1 SGHTA and CDR2 FQGTGA. In DNA, the CDR3 is TGTGCCAGCAGCTTACTCCCGGGAGAGGTCAATGAGCAGTTCTTC. Translating gives CASSLLPGEVNEQFF. The full variable domain, rest sourced from reference TRBV7-3 and TRBJ2-1, is GAGVSQTPSNKVTEKGKYVELRCDPISGHTALYWYRQSLGQGPEFLIYFQGTGAADDSGLPNDRFFAVRPEGSVSTLKIQRTERGDSAVYLCASSLLPGEVNEQFFGPGTRLTVL.

This clonotype was detected only a few times. The chain uses TRBV5-1 and TRBJ2-2; possibly TRBD2 for D (5 bases). This CDR3 has 14 residues. The germline V and J ends were trimmed by 7 bases and 7 bases, with 17 bases remaining between them. The germline V gene has CDR1 SGHRS and CDR2 YFSETQ. This CDR3 is CASRWTQRGGELFF. For the CDR3, the DNA is TGCGCCAGCCGTTGGACTCAACGGGGCGGGGAGCTGTTTTTT.

This chain uses TRBV2 with TRBJ2-3; TRBD2 matches 10 bases. Germline assignment: CDR1 SNHLY and CDR2 FYNNEI. The CDR3 is made up of 14 amino acids. V lost 7 bases to trimming and J lost 5 bases; unmatched junction nucleotides: 6. In nucleotides, the CDR3 is TGTGCCAGCACCCCTAGCGGGGGTGTAGATACGCAGTATTTT. Translated, it gives CASTPSGGVDTQYF.

This clonotype has only a few counts. J is TRBJ1-1 and V is TRBV28; D unresolved. This CDR3 contains 14 residues. V was cut by 5 bases and J by 10 bases, with 20 bases left in between. From germline, CDR1 is MDHEN and CDR2 SYDVKM. The CDR3 bases are TGTGCCAGCAGTCCCCCCGCCCCTCATAGTGTAGCTTTCTTT. It is translated as CASSPPAPHSVAFF.

The rearrangement links TRBV12-3 or TRBV12-4 to TRBJ1-1, with a weak D call TRBD1 (5 bases). CDR3 length: 15 residues. Trimming took 3 bases from V and 1 from J, leaving 12 bases between them. CDR3 in DNA: TGTGCCAGCAGTTTGGCCCGGGACGGGAACACTGAAGCTTTCTTT. Translating it yields CASSLARDGNTEAFF.